The next 18 T cell receptor beta chains were all read from a single sample in a study of early T cells in non-severe SARS-CoV-2 infection. One entry per CDR3 protein results from TCRdb running MiXCR on the 5' RACE reads. The sample includes some 96,000 distinct CDR3 sequences, roughly an eighth seen only once; the top ten take 2% to 2.5%. The sequenced sample was whole blood. All receptors derive from an adult who was a healthcare worker with PCR-confirmed SARS-CoV-2 infection or an uninfected control (not recorded which).

This rearrangement joins TRBV5-1 to TRBJ2-7; D perhaps matches TRBD2 (5 bases). This CDR3 spans 15 amino acids. Germline CDR1 reads SGHRS; CDR2 reads YFSETQ. Trimming shortened V by 2 bases and J by 2 bases, and 14 bases separated the two germline ends. The CDR3 is CASSFVAGEPYEQYF. CDR3 nucleotide sequence: TGCGCCAGCAGCTTCGTGGCCGGGGAACCCTACGAGCAGTACTTC.

With regard to this clonotype: Since a much larger clone is just one base distant, this may be a read error. This chain uses TRBV7-8 with TRBJ2-3; D is possibly TRBD1 or TRBD2 (5 bases each). The V gene's germline CDR1 is SGHVS and CDR2 FQNEAQ. The V and J ends lost 5 bases and 8 bases respectively, with 17 bases between them. The CDR3 covers 14 residues. The CDR3 DNA reads as TGTGCCAGCAGCCAAGAGAGGTTGGGGGTTACGCAGTATTTT. It yields the protein CASSQERLGVTQYF.

This clonotype was seen repeatedly, ten times or more. The rearrangement links TRBV20-1 to TRBJ1-1, with a weak D call TRBD1 (6 bases). CDR1 and CDR2 (germline): DFQATT, SNEGSKA (reference sequence). V was cut by 2 bases and J by 1 base, with 8 bases left in between. This CDR3 is 13 amino acids long. CDR3 nucleotide sequence: TGCAGTGCTAGAAGAGGGGGGAACACTGAAGCTTTCTTT. It is translated as CSARRGGNTEAFF.

This clonotype came up many times. The chain couples TRBV7-9 to TRBJ2-1; D is possibly TRBD1 or TRBD2 (5 bases each). The germline gives CDR1 SEHNR, CDR2 FQNEAQ (reference sequence). CDR3 length equals 12 residues. The V end lost 6 bases, the J end lost 16 bases, and 19 bases lay between the germline ends. CDR3 sequence: CASSPPGDRAFF. The CDR3 nucleotides read TGTGCCAGCAGTCCCCCCGGGGACCGGGCTTTCTTC.

Many counts were recorded for this clonotype. J is TRBJ1-2 and V is TRBV4-2; no definite D call. The CDR3 runs 13 residues. Germline assignment: CDR1 LGHNA and CDR2 YNFKEQ. V dropped 0 bases and J dropped 4 bases, with 6 bases sitting between them. The CDR3 bases are TGTGCCAGCAGCCAAGAGGCCAGCTATGGCTACACCTTC. Its protein product is CASSQEASYGYTF.

This clonotype was counted between two and nine times. The V call is TRBV5-5, the J call TRBJ1-1; D not certain. The germline gives CDR1 SGHKS, CDR2 YYEKEE (reference sequence). This CDR3 is built from 14 residues. Trimming removed 2 bases from V and 4 bases from J, with 12 bases in between. The CDR3 nucleotides read TGTGCCAGCAGCTTAGTAGGAGAGGCCACTGAAGCTTTCTTT. Its translation: CASSLVGEATEAFF.

This chain joins TRBV5-5 and TRBJ2-1; TRBD1 aligns across 10 bases. The CDR3 loop spans 15 amino acids. Trimming at V came to 4 bases and at J to 8 bases, leaving 9 bases not matched to a gene. Per germline, CDR1 SGHKS and CDR2 YYEKEE (reference sequence). For the CDR3, the DNA is TGTGCCAGCAGCGGGGGACAGGGGTCTAGCGATGAGCAGTTCTTC. Translated, it gives CASSGGQGSSDEQFF.

This clonotype was counted a few times. V and J are TRBV5-5 and TRBJ2-5, with D tentatively TRBD1 (5 bases). Germline CDR1 is SGHKS and CDR2 is YYEKEE (reference sequence). The ends were cut back, 7 bases at V and 1 base at J, with 14 bases in the middle. The CDR3 contains 14 residues. CDR3 sequence: CASLPGDSQETQYF. The DNA for the CDR3 is TGTGCCAGCTTACCAGGAGACAGCCAAGAGACCCAGTACTTC.

This clonotype has at least ten counts. This chain uses TRBV7-8 with TRBJ1-5, with D uncertain. The CDR3 loop spans 15 amino acids. V lost 4 bases and J lost 2, with 12 bases in between. CDR1 SGHVS and CDR2 FQNEAQ come from the germline V gene. In DNA form, the CDR3 reads TGTGCCAGCAGCTCGCCGGACTCCGGCAATCAGCCCCAGCATTTT. Translation: CASSSPDSGNQPQHF.

DNA for the CDR3: TGTGCCAGCAGGACTACAGGGAGCGGGAATGAAAAACTGTTTTTT. It specifies CASRTTGSGNEKLFF. The V gene is TRBV12-3 or TRBV12-4, the J gene TRBJ1-4, with D tentatively TRBD1 (6 bases). CDR3 length: 15 residues. With 6 bases removed from V and 5 bases from J, the gap between germline ends came to 16 bases.

This clonotype has ten or more counts. The rearrangement uses TRBV20-1 and TRBJ2-7; TRBD1 agrees at 10 bases. Unmatched junction bases numbered 10, after V lost 3 bases and J lost 5 bases. The germline CDR1 and CDR2 sequences are DFQATT and SNEGSKA (reference sequence). The CDR3 spans 15 residues. For the CDR3, the DNA is TGCAGTGCTAGGTACCCGGGACAGGGGTTCCACGAGCAGTACTTC. It yields the protein CSARYPGQGFHEQYF.

The chain employs TRBV7-6 and TRBJ2-1, with D perhaps TRBD1 (6 bases). CDR1 and CDR2 from the germline V gene are SGHVS and FNYEAQ. The V end was cut by 5 bases, the J end by 6 bases, with 11 bases between. This CDR3 is 13 amino acids long. The CDR3 loop is CASSRTGFNEQFF. In DNA, the CDR3 is TGTGCCAGCAGCCGCACAGGGTTCAATGAGCAGTTCTTC.

At least ten counts were recorded for this clonotype. This chain joins TRBV4-1 and TRBJ2-7; D is perhaps TRBD2 (6 bases). The CDR3 has 13 amino acids. Trimming cost V 4 bases and J 3 bases, with 10 bases left between them. The germline V gene encodes CDR1 MGHRA and CDR2 YSYEKL. The CDR3 reads CASSPQEGYEQYF. The CDR3 DNA reads as TGCGCCAGCAGCCCCCAGGAGGGCTACGAGCAGTACTTC.

This clonotype appeared a few times. This chain uses TRBV2 with TRBJ2-5; TRBD2 matches 8 bases. This CDR3 has 16 amino acids. Trimming at V came to 5 bases and at J to 1 base, leaving 9 bases not matched to a gene. Germline V gene sequence: CDR1 SNHLY, CDR2 FYNNEI. The CDR3 loop reads CASSPGRGGSQETQYF. CDR3 sequence (DNA): TGTGCCAGCAGTCCGGGACGGGGGGGTAGCCAAGAGACCCAGTACTTC.

The V gene is TRBV20-1, the J gene TRBJ1-1, with D unclear. The germline V gene encodes CDR1 DFQATT and CDR2 SNEGSKA (reference sequence). V was clipped by 4 bases and J by 0 bases, with 18 bases between them. There are 16 residues in the CDR3. The CDR3, as DNA: TGCAGTGCTATTCGCCCAATCGCGTCCATGAACACTGAAGCTTTCTTT. Translation: CSAIRPIASMNTEAFF.

Many counts were recorded for this clonotype. The gene calls are TRBV7-2 and TRBJ1-2; D perhaps matches TRBD1 (5 bases). Germline CDR1 reads SGHTA; CDR2 reads FQGNSA. The CDR3 extends over 15 amino acids. V was pared by 5 bases and J by 5 bases, with 18 bases between. CDR3 sequence reads: CASSPDGSAGYGYTF. The CDR3 coding sequence is TGTGCCAGCAGCCCCGACGGATCTGCAGGGTATGGCTACACCTTC.

The sample holds many counts of this clonotype. The chain combines TRBV3-1 with TRBJ2-7, with D perhaps assigned TRBD1 or TRBD2 (5 bases each). The CDR3 is made up of 12 amino acids. V lost 5 bases, J lost 2 bases, and 7 bases lay in between. Germline CDR1 and CDR2: LGHDT and YNNKEL (reference sequence). The CDR3 spells CASSGGAYEQYF. CDR3 sequence (DNA): TGTGCCAGCAGCGGGGGAGCCTACGAGCAGTACTTC.

This clonotype occurred a few times. The chain links TRBV28 to TRBJ1-1; no clear D. CDR3 length: 12 amino acids. Looked up from germline, CDR1 is MDHEN and CDR2 is SYDVKM. The ends were cut back, 7 bases at V and 6 bases at J, with 12 bases in the middle. This CDR3 is CASMVGFSEAFF. The CDR3 bases are TGTGCCAGCATGGTCGGTTTCTCTGAAGCTTTCTTT.